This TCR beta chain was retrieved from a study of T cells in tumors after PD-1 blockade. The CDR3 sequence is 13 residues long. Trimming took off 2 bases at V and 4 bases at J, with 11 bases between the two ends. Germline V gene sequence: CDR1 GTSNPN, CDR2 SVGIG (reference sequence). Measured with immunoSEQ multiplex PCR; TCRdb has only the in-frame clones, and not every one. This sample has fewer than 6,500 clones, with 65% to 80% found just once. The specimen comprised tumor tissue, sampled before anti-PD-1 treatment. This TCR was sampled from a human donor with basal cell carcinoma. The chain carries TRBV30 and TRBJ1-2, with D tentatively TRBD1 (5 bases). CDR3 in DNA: TGTGCCTGGAGTCCGGACGGGACCTATGGCTACACCTTC. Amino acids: CAWSPDGTYGYTF.